The rows below give T cell receptor beta chains drawn from one sample of a study of cytomegalovirus exposure and HLA in healthy donors. This table comes from immunoSEQ multiplex PCR, and its TCRdb copy is limited to in-frame clones, with some not included. The sample has more than 100,000 clones, 65% to 80% seen once. Sequenced sample: PBMCs. Receptors originate from a woman in her thirties or forties in good health and CMV-seropositive. The conserved cysteine and the conserved F or W are not part of the CDR3 here.

>TRBV5-4|TRBJ1-2
ASRAILRVPSPDYGYT
>TRBV7-3|TRBJ2-3
ASSPTPTSGSTDTQY
>TRBV7-2|TRBJ2-5
ASSLVGRGVLQETQY
>TRBV6-5|TRBJ2-1
ASGVTSVHEQF
>TRBV5-1|TRBJ1-2
ASSPGQGSYGYT
>TRBV15|TRBJ2-7
ATSTGISYEQY
>TRBV19|TRBJ2-3
ASSNSGDTQY
>TRBV5-1|TRBJ1-4
ASSPLGQGVTTNEKLF
>TRBV4-3|TRBJ1-6
ASSQGGGQLNSPLH
>TRBV20-1|TRBJ1-2
SASTRKGYT
>TRBV7-9|TRBJ2-2
ASSFLGAGGVNTGELF
>TRBV19|TRBJ1-5
ASSIAHNSNQPQH
>TRBV28|TRBJ1-5
ASRTDRNDNQPQH
>TRBV5-4|TRBJ2-1
ASSLELAGGVNEQF
>TRBV5-6|TRBJ2-5
ASSPALDRGETQY
>TRBV5-1|TRBJ1-2
ASSLLATGTNGYT
>TRBV6-5|TRBJ2-7
ASSPSPREQY
>TRBV7-7|TRBJ2-3
ASSLTPNPTDTQY
>TRBV7-9|TRBJ1-6
ASSTTGNNSPLH
>TRBV5-6|TRBJ2-6
ASRPQGSGANVLT
>TRBV5-4|TRBJ2-3
ASSWRDRGDTQY
>TRBV7-9|TRBJ2-3
ASSLGLAGGGYLY
>TRBV20-1|TRBJ1-1
SATRNTEAF
>TRBV5-1|TRBJ2-7
ASSQRGQGGYEQY
>TRBV6-5|TRBJ2-3
ASSEPSSTDTQY
>TRBV18|TRBJ1-3
ASPPGKGDTIY
>TRBV7-2|TRBJ1-6
ASSLSKNSPLH
>TRBV5-4|TRBJ2-7
ASSRTSGAYEQY
>TRBV7-9|TRBJ2-1
ASRPGLLMNEQF
>TRBV7-9|TRBJ2-7
ASSYRANLAGGNEQY
>TRBV9|TRBJ2-1
ASSPRLAGYNEQF
>TRBV6-5|TRBJ2-1
ASRFPYPF
>TRBV7-2|TRBJ1-1
ASSQNAGGGTEAF
>TRBV7-6|TRBJ1-1
ASSLAQGNTEAF
>TRBV7-2|TRBJ1-3
ASSPGGAHTGNTIY
>TRBV9|TRBJ1-1
ASSVGWGLKNTEAF
>TRBV10-3|TRBJ1-1
AINRDRNTEAF
>TRBV29-1|TRBJ2-1
SVERPSGGNEQF
>TRBV7-2|TRBJ2-5
ASSTSQGRGMETQY
>TRBV7-2|TRBJ1-2
ASSFGGDYGYT
>TRBV6-6|TRBJ1-1
ASATSGGLEAF